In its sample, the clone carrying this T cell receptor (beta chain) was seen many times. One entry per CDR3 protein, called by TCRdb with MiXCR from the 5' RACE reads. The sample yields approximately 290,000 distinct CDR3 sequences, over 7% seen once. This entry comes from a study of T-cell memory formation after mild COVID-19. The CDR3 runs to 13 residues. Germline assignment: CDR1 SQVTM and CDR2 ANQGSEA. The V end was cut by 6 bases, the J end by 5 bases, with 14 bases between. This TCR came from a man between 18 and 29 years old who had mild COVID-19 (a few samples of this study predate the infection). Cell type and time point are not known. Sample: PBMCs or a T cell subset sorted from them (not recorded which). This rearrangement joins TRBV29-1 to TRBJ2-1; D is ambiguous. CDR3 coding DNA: TGCAGCGTCTGGGGTGCCAGAGACAATGAGCAGTTCTTC. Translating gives CSVWGARDNEQFF.